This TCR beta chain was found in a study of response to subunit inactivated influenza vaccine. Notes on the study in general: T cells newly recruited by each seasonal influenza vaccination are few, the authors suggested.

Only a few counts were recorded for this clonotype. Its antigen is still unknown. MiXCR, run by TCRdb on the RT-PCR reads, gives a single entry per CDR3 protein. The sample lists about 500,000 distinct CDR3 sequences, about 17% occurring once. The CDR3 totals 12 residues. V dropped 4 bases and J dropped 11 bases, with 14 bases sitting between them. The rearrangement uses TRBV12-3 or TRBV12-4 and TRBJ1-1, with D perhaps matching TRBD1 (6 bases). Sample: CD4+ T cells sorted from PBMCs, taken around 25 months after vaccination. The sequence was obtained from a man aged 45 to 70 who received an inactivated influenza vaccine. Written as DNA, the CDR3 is TGTGCCAGCAGTTACGGACAGTCGATGGCTTTCTTT. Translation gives CASSYGQSMAFF.